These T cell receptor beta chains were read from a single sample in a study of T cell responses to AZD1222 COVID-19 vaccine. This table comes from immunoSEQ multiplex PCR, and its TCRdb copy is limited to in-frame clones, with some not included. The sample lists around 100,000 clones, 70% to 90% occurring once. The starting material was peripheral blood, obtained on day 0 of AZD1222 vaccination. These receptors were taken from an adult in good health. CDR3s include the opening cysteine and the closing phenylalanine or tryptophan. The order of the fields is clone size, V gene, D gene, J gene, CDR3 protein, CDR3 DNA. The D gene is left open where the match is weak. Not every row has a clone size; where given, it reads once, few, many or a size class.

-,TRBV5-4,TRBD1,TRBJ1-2,CASSLKVNFDRGGGGYTF,TGTGCCAGCAGCTTGAAAGTCAATTTCGACAGGGGAGGGGGTGGCTACACCTTC
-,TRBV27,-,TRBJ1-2,CASSLQGNYGYTF,TGTGCCAGCAGTTTGCAGGGAAACTATGGCTACACCTTC
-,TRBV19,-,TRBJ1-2,CASSQDGYTF,TGTGCCAGTTCCCAGGATGGCTACACCTTC
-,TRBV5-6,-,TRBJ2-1,CASSLAAHNEQFF,TGTGCCAGCAGCTTGGCCGCCCACAATGAGCAGTTCTTC
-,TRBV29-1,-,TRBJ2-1,CSLLRYNEQFF,TGCAGCCTCCTGCGATACAATGAGCAGTTCTTC
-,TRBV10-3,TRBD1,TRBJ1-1,CAISTKTGVSEAFF,TGTGCCATCAGCACCAAAACAGGGGTATCGGAAGCTTTCTTT
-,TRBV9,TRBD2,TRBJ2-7,CASSVGSSGGVYEQYF,TGTGCCAGCAGCGTAGGGTCTAGCGGAGGGGTGTACGAGCAGTACTTC
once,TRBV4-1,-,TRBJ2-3,CASSQVEGGQYTQYF,TGCGCCAGCAGCCAAGTGGAGGGGGGGCAATATACGCAGTATTTT
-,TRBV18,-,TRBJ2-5,CASSPPPGTQYF,TGTGCCAGCTCACCACCCCCCGGGACCCAGTACTTC
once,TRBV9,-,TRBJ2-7,CASSGPGQKSYEQYF,TGTGCCAGCAGCGGCCCGGGACAAAAGTCCTACGAGCAGTACTTC
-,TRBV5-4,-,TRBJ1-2,CASSSLGGGYGYTF,TGTGCCAGCAGCTCTCTAGGGGGAGGCTATGGCTACACCTTC
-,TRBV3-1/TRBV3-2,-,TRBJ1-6,CASSQGSYNSPLHF,TGTGCCAGCAGTCAGGGATCCTATAATTCACCCCTCCACTTT
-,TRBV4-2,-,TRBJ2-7,CASSHEDSVYEQYF,TGTGCCAGCAGCCACGAGGACTCGGTCTACGAGCAGTACTTC
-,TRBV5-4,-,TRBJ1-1,CASSPPWAQSNTEAFF,TGTGCCAGCAGCCCCCCGTGGGCGCAATCGAACACTGAAGCTTTCTTT
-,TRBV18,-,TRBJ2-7,CASLSGGGDEQYF,TGTGCCAGCTTATCGGGGGGCGGCGACGAGCAGTACTTC
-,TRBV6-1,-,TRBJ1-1,CASSDGQTGEAFF,TGTGCCAGCAGTGACGGACAGACGGGTGAAGCTTTCTTT
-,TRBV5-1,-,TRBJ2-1,CASSLGTAVYINNEQFF,TGCGCCAGCAGCTTGGGGACCGCAGTCTACATAAACAATGAGCAGTTCTTC
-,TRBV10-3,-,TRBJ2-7,CAISESLAGGFEQYF,TGTGCCATCAGTGAGTCATTGGCAGGGGGGTTCGAGCAGTACTTC
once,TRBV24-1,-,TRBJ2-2,CATSDFRGFNTGELFF,TGTGCCACCAGTGATTTCAGGGGTTTTAACACCGGGGAGCTGTTTTTT
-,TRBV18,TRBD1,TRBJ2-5,CASSRLSPGQISRSLQETQYF,TGTGCCAGCTCACGCCTTTCACCGGGACAGATTTCCAGGTCCCTCCAAGAGACCCAGTACTTC
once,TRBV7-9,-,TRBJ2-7,CASSLGSGLEQYF,TGTGCCAGCAGCTTAGGTTCGGGGCTCGAGCAGTACTTC
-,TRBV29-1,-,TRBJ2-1,CSVEGVAAEQFF,TGCAGCGTTGAAGGGGTAGCCGCCGAGCAGTTCTTC
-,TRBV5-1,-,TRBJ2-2,CASSEGITGELFF,TGCGCCAGCAGCGAAGGGATCACCGGGGAGCTGTTTTTT
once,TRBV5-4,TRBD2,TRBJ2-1,CASSLGGTSGNYNEQFF,TGTGCCAGCAGCTTGGGAGGGACTAGCGGGAACTACAATGAGCAGTTCTTC
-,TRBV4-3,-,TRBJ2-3,CASSQDWGTDTQYF,TGCGCCAGCAGCCAAGATTGGGGGACAGATACGCAGTATTTT
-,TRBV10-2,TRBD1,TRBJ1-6,CASSVGAGGAGSPLHF,TGCGCCAGCAGTGTCGGGGCAGGGGGCGCGGGTTCACCCCTCCACTTT
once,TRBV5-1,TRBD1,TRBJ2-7,CASSLAGGQGSEQYF,TGCGCCAGCAGCTTGGCCGGGGGACAGGGGTCCGAGCAGTACTTC
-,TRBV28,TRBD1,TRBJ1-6,CASKRTGDNSPLHF,TGTGCCAGCAAAAGGACAGGGGATAATTCACCCCTCCACTTT
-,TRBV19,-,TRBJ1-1,CASREGLSEAFF,TGTGCCAGCCGTGAAGGACTTTCTGAAGCTTTCTTT
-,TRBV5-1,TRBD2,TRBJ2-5,CASSISSGRAFSETQYF,TGCGCCAGCAGCATATCTAGCGGGAGGGCCTTTTCAGAGACCCAGTACTTC
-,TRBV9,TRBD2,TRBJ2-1,CASSPRVAGGGEQFF,TGTGCCAGCAGCCCCCGGGTAGCGGGGGGTGGTGAGCAGTTCTTC
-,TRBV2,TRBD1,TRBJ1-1,CASRTGGLNTEAFF,TGTGCCAGCAGGACAGGGGGCCTGAACACTGAAGCTTTCTTT
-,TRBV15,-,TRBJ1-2,CATSPRDFGYGYTF,TGTGCCACCAGCCCACGCGACTTTGGCTATGGCTACACCTTC
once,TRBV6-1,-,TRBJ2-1,CASSEVSGLPKNEQFF,TGTGCCAGCAGTGAAGTTTCGGGCCTGCCAAAGAATGAGCAGTTCTTC
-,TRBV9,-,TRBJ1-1,CASSVTTDSWAEAFF,TGTGCCAGCAGCGTTACGACTGATAGCTGGGCTGAAGCTTTCTTT
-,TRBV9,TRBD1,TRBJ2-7,CASSVGSGGYEQYF,TGTGCCAGCAGCGTAGGCTCAGGGGGCTACGAGCAGTACTTC
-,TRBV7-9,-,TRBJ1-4,CASSFWRRATNEKLFF,TGTGCCAGCAGCTTCTGGAGGAGGGCAACTAATGAAAAACTGTTTTTT
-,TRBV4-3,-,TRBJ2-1,CASSPSVRDDPKDEQFF,TGCGCCAGCAGCCCGTCCGTTCGGGACGACCCTAAGGATGAGCAGTTCTTC
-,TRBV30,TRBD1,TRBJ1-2,CAGRGRGDYTF,TGTGCCGGCAGGGGGCGAGGGGATTACACCTTC
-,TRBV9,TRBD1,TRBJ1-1,CASSGSDRALSWDTEAFF,TGTGCCAGCAGCGGATCGGACAGGGCTTTATCTTGGGACACTGAAGCTTTCTTT
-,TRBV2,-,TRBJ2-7,CASSGVRDTEPYEQYF,TGTGCCAGCAGTGGCGTAAGGGACACCGAGCCCTACGAGCAGTACTTC
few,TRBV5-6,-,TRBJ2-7,CASSPRELYEQYF,TGTGCCAGCAGCCCCAGGGAGCTCTACGAGCAGTACTTC
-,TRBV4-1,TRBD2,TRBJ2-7,CASSQGAGVNEQYF,TGCGCCAGCAGCCAAGGTGCGGGGGTCAACGAGCAGTACTTC
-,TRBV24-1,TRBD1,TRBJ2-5,CATSDRVTGAFGETQYF,TGTGCCACCAGTGATAGGGTGACAGGGGCTTTCGGGGAGACCCAGTACTTC
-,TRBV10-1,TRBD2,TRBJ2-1,CASSGGTSGVNEQFF,TGCGCCAGCAGCGGGGGGACTAGCGGGGTCAATGAGCAGTTCTTC
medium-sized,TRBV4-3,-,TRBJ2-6,CASSQKTGTGANVLTF,TGCGCCAGCAGCCAAAAAACAGGGACTGGGGCCAACGTCCTGACTTTC
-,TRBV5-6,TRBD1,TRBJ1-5,CASSRRTGNNQPQHF,TGTGCCAGCAGCCGGCGGACAGGGAACAATCAGCCCCAGCATTTT
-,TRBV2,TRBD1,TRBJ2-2,CASSLRDRSFGELFF,TGTGCCAGCAGCCTTAGGGACAGGTCTTTCGGGGAGCTGTTTTTT
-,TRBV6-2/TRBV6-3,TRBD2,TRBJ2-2,CASSRLAGKTGELFF,TGTGCCAGCAGCCGACTAGCGGGGAAGACCGGGGAGCTGTTTTTT
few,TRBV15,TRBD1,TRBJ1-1,CATSTGQGADTEAFF,TGTGCCACCAGCACCGGACAGGGGGCGGACACTGAAGCTTTCTTT
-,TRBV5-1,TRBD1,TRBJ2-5,CASSSGQGSAETQYF,TGCGCCAGCAGCTCCGGACAGGGGTCTGCGGAGACCCAGTACTTC
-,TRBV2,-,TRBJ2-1,CASTAGSYNEQFF,TGTGCCAGCACGGCAGGGTCCTACAATGAGCAGTTCTTC
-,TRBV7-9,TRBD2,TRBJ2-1,CASSVGGSDNEQFF,TGTGCCAGCAGCGTGGGGGGGAGCGACAATGAGCAGTTCTTC
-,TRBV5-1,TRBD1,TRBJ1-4,CASSRGMGQGPSNEKLFF,TGCGCCAGCAGCCGAGGTATGGGACAGGGACCCAGTAATGAAAAACTGTTTTTT
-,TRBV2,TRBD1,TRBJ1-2,CASSRTGDYGYTF,TGTGCCAGCAGCCGGACAGGGGACTATGGCTACACCTTC
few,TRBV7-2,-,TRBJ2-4,CASSARPPAKNIQYF,TGTGCCAGCAGCGCAAGGCCCCCAGCCAAAAACATTCAGTACTTC
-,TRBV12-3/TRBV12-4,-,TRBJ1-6,CASSSGGYSPLHF,TGTGCCAGCAGTTCTGGGGGGTATTCACCCCTCCACTTT
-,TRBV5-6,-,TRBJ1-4,CASSAADGTNNEKLFF,TGTGCCAGCAGCGCCGCGGACGGGACCAATAATGAAAAACTGTTTTTT
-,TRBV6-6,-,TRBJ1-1,CASSNSRGGAFF,TGTGCCAGCAGTAATTCCAGGGGTGGAGCTTTCTTT
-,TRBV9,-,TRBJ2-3,CASSGKTDTQYF,TGTGCCAGCAGCGGGAAGACAGATACGCAGTATTTT